This entry lists 29 T cell receptor beta chains sequenced from one sample in a study of blood T cells in healthy people across ages (dated by TCRdb to the mid-2010s). Library prep was done by 5' RACE. The sequencer listed for this sample is Illumina HiSeq 2500. The second PCR ran for roughly 6 to 11 cycles and used a J-beta primer mix along with a sample-barcoded 5' primer. TCRdb itself trimmed the public reads at Q25 with fastp, ran MiXCR and retained productive beta chains. Merged by CDR3 protein, the rows form single entries marked with the most common genes and DNA. The sample table lists under 2 million distinct CDR3 sequences, approximately 32% of them with a count of one. The ten largest clonotypes hold around 10% of the sample. The sample consisted of blood. The receptors originated from a woman aged 25 to 39 in good health.

The genes are TRBV20-1 and TRBJ1-2; D is unclear. Germline V CDR1 and CDR2: DFQATT, SNEGSKA (reference sequence). This CDR3 spans 13 amino acids. Trimming removed 0 bases from V and 4 bases from J, with 9 bases in between. Written as DNA, the CDR3 is TGCAGTGCTAGAGATACGGCAGGCTATGGCTACACCTTC. It codes for CSARDTAGYGYTF.

CDR3 bases: TGCGCCAGCAGGCCCCGGGACTCCGGGACCCAGTACTTC. This codes for CASRPRDSGTQYF. J is TRBJ2-5 and V is TRBV10-2; D may be TRBD2 (6 bases). Germline V CDR1 and CDR2: WSHSY, SAAADI. The CDR3 runs 13 residues. The V and J ends lost 6 bases and 7 bases respectively, with 15 bases between them.

The chain uses TRBV7-9 and TRBJ2-5; TRBD2 aligns across 10 bases. The CDR3 contains 14 residues. Germline-derived CDR1 and CDR2 are SEHNR and FQNEAQ (reference sequence). With 4 bases clipped from V and 3 bases from J, the junction kept 2 bases outside the gene matches. CDR3 in amino acids: CASSSGLAKETQYF. The CDR3 coding sequence is TGTGCCAGCAGCTCGGGACTAGCGAAAGAGACCCAGTACTTC.

This clonotype was seen a handful of times. The chain has TRBV7-8 and TRBJ2-3; D perhaps matches TRBD2 (6 bases). V dropped 2 bases and J dropped 2 bases, with 17 bases sitting between them. The CDR3 is made up of 17 amino acids. Germline V gene data show CDR1 as SGHVS and CDR2 as FQNEAQ. Here the CDR3 reads CASSLTGLTKSTDTQYF. The CDR3 DNA is TGTGCCAGCAGCTTAACGGGACTCACGAAGTCCACAGATACGCAGTATTTT.

V and J are TRBV5-1 and TRBJ2-7; 12 positions match TRBD1. TRBJ2-5 explains the end of the DNA better; the J call may be wrong. From germline, CDR1 is SGHRS and CDR2 YFSETQ. The CDR3 runs 16 residues. CDR3 loop: CASSWGTGGEEGTQYF. The CDR3 bases are TGCGCCAGCAGCTGGGGGACAGGGGGCGAGGAAGGGACCCAGTACTTC.

The chain employs TRBV7-9 and TRBJ2-4; D may be TRBD1 or TRBD2 (6 bases each). The DNA end lines up better with TRBJ2-7; the J call may be wrong. CDR3 length: 15 amino acids. Germline V gene data show CDR1 as SEHNR and CDR2 as FQNEAQ (reference sequence). The CDR3 is CASSLVGGMAYEQYF. DNA for the CDR3: TGTGCCAGCAGCTTAGTGGGGGGCATGGCCTACGAGCAGTACTTC.

The chain carries TRBV6-1 and TRBJ2-7; 9 bases line up with TRBD1. The CDR3 totals 14 residues. The germline V gene has CDR1 MNHNS and CDR2 SASEGT. J gave up 4 bases and V 6 bases, and 7 bases lay outside the gene matches. The CDR3 is CASSMDRGWYEQYF. CDR3 coding DNA: TGTGCCAGCAGCATGGACAGGGGTTGGTACGAGCAGTACTTC.

The chain links TRBV28 to TRBJ2-1, with 7 bases aligning to TRBD2. V was pared by 8 bases and J by 6 bases, with 13 bases of the junction left unmatched. This CDR3 has 15 residues. Per germline, CDR1 MDHEN and CDR2 SYDVKM. The DNA for the CDR3 is TGTGCCAGCGTACCTAGCCTAGCGGTAGTCAATGAGCAGTTCTTC. It encodes CASVPSLAVVNEQFF. The whole variable domain, remainder taken from reference TRBV28 and TRBJ2-1, is DVKVTQSSRYLVKRTGEKVFLECVQDMDHENMFWYRQDPGLGLRLIYFSYDVKMKEKGDIPEGYSVSREKKERFSLILESASTNQTSMYLCASVPSLAVVNEQFFGPGTRLTVL.

The chain carries TRBV11-2 and TRBJ2-3, with 7 bases that match TRBD2. The V gene end was trimmed by 8 bases and the J gene end by 3 bases; junction bases not matched to a gene: 11. CDR3 size: 15 residues. Germline values: CDR1 SGHAT, CDR2 FQNNGV. The DNA for the CDR3 is TGTGCCAGCTCCAAGGTGGGGGGGGTGACAGATACGCAGTATTTT. This encodes CASSKVGGVTDTQYF.

A few counts support this clonotype. This chain joins TRBV7-2 and TRBJ1-1, with D perhaps TRBD1 (6 bases). The CDR3 is 14 amino acids. Trimming cost V 4 bases and J 4 bases, with 13 bases left between them. CDR1 is SGHTA, CDR2 FQGNSA, per germline. CDR3 DNA sequence: TGTGCCAGCAGCTATAATGCAGGGGTCACTGAAGCTTTCTTT. Residues: CASSYNAGVTEAFF.

The rearrangement links TRBV28 to TRBJ1-5; no reliable D call. CDR3 length: 12 residues. Per the germline V gene, CDR1 is MDHEN and CDR2 is SYDVKM. V was clipped by 11 bases and J by 4 bases, with 12 bases between them. The CDR3 bases are TGTGCCTATCAGGCGATGAATCAGCCCCAGCATTTT. Encoded protein: CAYQAMNQPQHF. The full variable domain, with the rest looked up from reference TRBV28 and TRBJ1-5, is DVKVTQSSRYLVKRTGEKVFLECVQDMDHENMFWYRQDPGLGLRLIYFSYDVKMKEKGDIPEGYSVSREKKERFSLILESASTNQTSMYLCAYQAMNQPQHFGDGTRLSIL.

This clonotype was found a few times. CDR3 protein: CAWSHSRGMSNEQYF. The CDR3 nucleotides are TGTGCCTGGAGCCACTCTAGGGGGATGAGCAACGAGCAGTACTTC. The V call is TRBV30, the J call TRBJ2-7; possible D gene TRBD1, 6 bases. There are 15 residues in the CDR3. V lost 3 bases, J lost 5 bases, and 20 bases lay in between. Germline CDR1 reads GTSNPN; CDR2 reads SVGIG (reference sequence).

This chain links TRBV2 with TRBJ1-1; 9 nucleotides align to TRBD1. This CDR3 region has 15 residues. Germline-derived CDR1 and CDR2 are SNHLY and FYNNEI. J was trimmed by 3 bases and V by 11 bases; bases with no gene match: 13. The CDR3 DNA follows: TGTGCCCGTCGGCGCCACAGGGGGCCTGACACTGAAGCTTTCTTT. Its translation: CARRRHRGPDTEAFF. The whole variable domain, filled in from reference TRBV2 and TRBJ1-1, reads EPEVTQTPSHQVTQMGQEVILRCVPISNHLYFYWYRQILGQKVEFLVSFYNNEISEKSEIFDDQFSVERPDGSNFTLKIRSTKLEDSAMYFCARRRHRGPDTEAFFGQGTRLTVV.

The chain has TRBV6-5 and TRBJ2-1, with 9 bases lining up with TRBD1. Trimming removed 7 bases from V and 7 bases from J; junction bases left unmatched: 17. Per germline, CDR1 MNHEY and CDR2 SVGAGI. The CDR3 sequence is 17 residues long. Here the CDR3 DNA reads TGTGCCAGCACTTATGGGACAGGGAGGGGGGTCCGGAATGAGCAGTTCTTC. Its translation: CASTYGTGRGVRNEQFF.

Notes on this clonotype: Being one base from a much bigger clone, this may be a read error. The chain recombines TRBV14 with TRBJ2-3; no clear D gene. V lost 0 bases to trimming and J lost 6 bases, with 4 bases between them. The CDR3 totals 12 residues. Germline CDR1 is SGHDN and CDR2 is FVKESK. The CDR3 DNA sequence: TGTGCCAGCAGCCAAGAATGGGATACGCAGTATTTT. Its protein is CASSQEWDTQYF.

This clonotype was observed a few times. The CDR3 reads CASSLSAVWGSYEQYF. The DNA of the CDR3 is TGTGCCAGCAGTTTATCTGCTGTGTGGGGCTCCTACGAGCAGTACTTC. The chain has TRBV28 and TRBJ2-7; no firm D call. This CDR3 region has 16 residues. Germline V gene data show CDR1 as MDHEN and CDR2 as SYDVKM. The germline V and J ends were trimmed by 1 base and 0 bases, with 13 bases remaining between them.

Worth noting for this clonotype: A read error is possible here, since a much larger clone lies one base away. V usage is TRBV7-9 and J usage is TRBJ2-1; tentatively, D is TRBD2 (5 bases). The V and J ends lost 4 bases and 6 bases respectively, with 10 bases between them. The CDR3 is made up of 13 amino acids. The V gene's germline CDR1 is SEHNR and CDR2 FQNEAQ (reference sequence). The CDR3 DNA reads TGTGCCAGCAGCTCCAGGACTGTCAATGAGCAGTTCTTC. This codes for CASSSRTVNEQFF.

This clonotype was seen only a few times. This rearrangement joins TRBV20-1 to TRBJ2-3; possible D gene TRBD2, 6 bases. Deletions cut 4 bases from V and 10 bases from J, with 12 bases between. Germline values: CDR1 DFQATT, CDR2 SNEGSKA (reference sequence). The CDR3 loop spans 11 amino acids. This CDR3 reads CSAIEQRAQYF. CDR3 DNA sequence: TGCAGTGCTATAGAGCAGCGGGCGCAGTATTTT.

The chain recombines TRBV11-2 with TRBJ2-2, with 7 positions matching TRBD1. The V gene end was trimmed by 5 bases and the J gene end by 2 bases; junction bases not matched to a gene: 5. The CDR3 runs to 15 residues. Germline CDR1 and CDR2: SGHAT and FQNNGV. The CDR3 spells CASSGHRGNTGELFF. The CDR3 nucleotides read TGTGCCAGCAGCGGACACAGGGGAAACACCGGGGAGCTGTTTTTT.

A few counts support this clonotype. This chain joins TRBV6-1 and TRBJ2-1; 10 bases match TRBD2. Germline-derived CDR1 and CDR2 are MNHNS and SASEGT. Losses at the gene ends were 4 bases for V and 7 bases for J; bases not matched to a gene: 10. The length of the CDR3 is 16 residues. The CDR3 spells CASSASGGALLNEQFF. For the CDR3, the DNA is TGTGCCAGCAGTGCCAGCGGGGGGGCCCTATTGAATGAGCAGTTCTTC.

Many counts were recorded for this clonotype. In DNA, the CDR3 is TGCGCCAGCAGTGGGATCTCTCCCAAAAACATTCAGTACTTC. Translated: CASSGISPKNIQYF. V and J are TRBV10-1 and TRBJ2-4; D is undetermined. The CDR3 consists of 14 residues. Germline V gene data show CDR1 as WNHNN and CDR2 as SYGVQD (reference sequence). The ends were cut back, 4 bases at V and 2 bases at J, with 9 bases in the middle.

The chain carries TRBV6-2 or TRBV6-3 and TRBJ2-7; possibly TRBD1 for D (5 bases). Germline CDR1 reads MNHEY; CDR2 reads SVGEGT. The CDR3 runs 16 residues. V lost 0 bases and J lost 3, with 15 bases in between. The CDR3: CASSYSISKGLYEQYF. For the CDR3, the DNA is TGTGCCAGCAGTTACTCGATTTCGAAGGGGCTCTACGAGCAGTACTTC.

On this clonotype: At one boundary the junction diverges from the germline segment, which might be a read error. The genes are TRBV7-9 and TRBJ1-1; D remains ambiguous. In germline, CDR1 is SEHNR, CDR2 FQNEAQ (reference sequence). This CDR3 has 15 residues. The CDR3 spells CAGSLALPGNTEAFF. CDR3 nucleotides: TGTGCCGGCAGCTTAGCCCTCCCGGGGAACACTGAAGCTTTCTTT. Drawing the rest from reference TRBV7-9 and TRBJ1-1, the complete variable domain is DTGVSQNPRHKITKRGQNVTFRCDPISEHNRLYWYRQTLGQGPEFLTYFQNEAQLEKSRLLSDRFSAERPKGSFSTLEIQRTEQGDSAMYLCAGSLALPGNTEAFFGQGTRLTVV.

The CDR3 region is CASSLAPGQASSGANVLTF. For the CDR3, the DNA is TGTGCCAGCAGCTTAGCGCCCGGACAGGCTTCCTCTGGGGCCAACGTCCTGACTTTC. This chain connects TRBV7-2 to TRBJ2-6, with 7 bases fitting TRBD1. Germline V lookup: CDR1 SGHTA, CDR2 FQGNSA. V lost 0 bases, J lost 0 bases, and 8 bases stayed unmatched. CDR3 size: 19 residues.

Written as DNA, the CDR3 is TGTGCCTGGAGCACGGTTGACAGGTCCAACACTGAAGCTTTCTTT. Translation: CAWSTVDRSNTEAFF. This rearrangement joins TRBV30 to TRBJ1-1; perhaps TRBD1 as D (6 bases). CDR3 length: 15 residues. V dropped 3 bases and J dropped 2 bases, with 16 bases sitting between them. Germline loops: CDR1 GTSNPN, CDR2 SVGIG (reference sequence).

J is TRBJ2-7 and V is TRBV7-3; no definite D call. CDR3 length: 13 residues. Germline V lookup: CDR1 SGHTA, CDR2 FQGTGA. Trimming shortened V by 4 bases and J by 0 bases, and 7 bases separated the two germline ends. CDR3 region: CASSSLNSYEQYF. Here the CDR3 DNA reads TGTGCCAGCAGCTCGCTAAACTCCTACGAGCAGTACTTC. Based on the CDR3 plus reference TRBV7-3 and TRBJ2-7, the full variable domain is GAGVSQTPSNKVTEKGKYVELRCDPISGHTALYWYRQSLGQGPEFLIYFQGTGAADDSGLPNDRFFAVRPEGSVSTLKIQRTERGDSAVYLCASSSLNSYEQYFGPGTRLTVT.

The CDR3 DNA reads as TGTGCCAGCAGAGGGGCAGGATACTACGAGCAGTACTTC. It specifies CASRGAGYYEQYF. The chain links TRBV6-5 to TRBJ2-7; D possibly corresponds to TRBD1 (5 bases). The CDR3 covers 13 residues. V was shortened by 6 bases and J by 3 bases, with 12 bases between the two germline ends. CDR1 is MNHEY, CDR2 SVGAGI, per germline.

In regard to this clonotype: Since a much larger clone is just one base distant, this may be a read error. This rearrangement joins TRBV7-2 to TRBJ2-5; the D gene is possibly TRBD2 (6 bases). Germline V gene data show CDR1 as SGHTA and CDR2 as FQGNSA. The CDR3 length is 15 residues. CDR3 loop: CAGSSDRDSSWTQYF. As DNA, the CDR3 is TGTGCCGGCAGCAGCGACCGGGACTCATCTTGGACCCAGTACTTC.

V usage is TRBV27 and J usage is TRBJ2-2; the D gene is possibly TRBD2 (6 bases). Trimming cost V 4 bases and J 3 bases, with 9 bases left between them. This CDR3 contains 14 residues. CDR1 is MNHEY and CDR2 is SMNVEV in the germline V gene (reference sequence). CDR3 nucleotide sequence: TGTGCCAGCAGTTCCGGGAGACACACCGGGGAGCTGTTTTTT. As protein: CASSSGRHTGELFF.